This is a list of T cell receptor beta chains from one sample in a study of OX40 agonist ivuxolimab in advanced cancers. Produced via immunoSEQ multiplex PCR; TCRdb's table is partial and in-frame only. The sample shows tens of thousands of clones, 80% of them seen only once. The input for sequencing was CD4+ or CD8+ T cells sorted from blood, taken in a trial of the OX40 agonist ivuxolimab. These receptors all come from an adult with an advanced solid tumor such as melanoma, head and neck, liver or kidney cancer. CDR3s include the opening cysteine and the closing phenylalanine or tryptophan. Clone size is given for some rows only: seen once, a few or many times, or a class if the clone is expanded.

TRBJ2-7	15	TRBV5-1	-	CASSLGPTGSYEQYF
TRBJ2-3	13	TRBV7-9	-	CASSSRGPDTQYF
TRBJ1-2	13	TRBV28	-	CASSLQATYGYTF
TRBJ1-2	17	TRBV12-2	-	CASRFLQVGRGSRGYTF
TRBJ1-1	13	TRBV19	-	CASSISRDTEAFF
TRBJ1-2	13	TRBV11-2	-	CASSLRNLGGYTF
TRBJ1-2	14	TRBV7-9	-	CASSLEIRGLNYTF
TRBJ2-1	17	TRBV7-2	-	CASSISIAGGPGNEQFF
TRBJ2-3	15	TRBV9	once	CASSVVTGGADTQYF
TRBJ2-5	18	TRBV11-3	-	CASSPWTSGGAKGETQYF
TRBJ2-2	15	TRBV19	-	CASTSGQGETGELFF
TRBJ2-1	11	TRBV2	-	CASSEGPPGFF
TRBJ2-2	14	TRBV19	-	CASTYRDRTGELFF
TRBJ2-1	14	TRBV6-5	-	CASSLLDRVYEQFF
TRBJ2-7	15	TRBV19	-	CASRRNHVDSFEQYF
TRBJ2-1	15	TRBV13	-	CASSSYRDRDNEQFF
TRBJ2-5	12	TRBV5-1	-	CASSLGRGTQYF
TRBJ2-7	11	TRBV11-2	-	CASSLGQEQYF
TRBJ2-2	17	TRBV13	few	CASSSGQGGPNTGELFF
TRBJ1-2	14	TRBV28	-	CASSYSGASYGYTF
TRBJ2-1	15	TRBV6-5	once	CASSYSGLAFNEQFF
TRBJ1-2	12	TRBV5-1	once	CASSLNQDGYTF
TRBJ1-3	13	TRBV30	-	CAWSGTGGNTIYF
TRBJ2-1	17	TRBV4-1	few	CASSRRQGRSSSNEQFF
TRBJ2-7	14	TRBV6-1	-	CASSVGTSSIEQYF
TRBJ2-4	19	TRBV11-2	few	CASSPNGLAGGLAKNIQYF
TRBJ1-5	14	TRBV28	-	CASSRALSNQPQHF
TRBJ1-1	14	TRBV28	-	CASSLSAWGTEAFF
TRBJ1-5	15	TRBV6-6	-	CASSYGENSNQPQHF
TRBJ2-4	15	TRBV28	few	CASSPGGGPKNIQYF
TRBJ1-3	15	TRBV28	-	CASSFDWGTGNTIYF
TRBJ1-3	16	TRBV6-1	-	CASSATGHLSGNTIYF
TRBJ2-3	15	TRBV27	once	CASSSRAGRTDTQYF
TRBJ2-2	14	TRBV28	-	CASSSLLFSGELFF
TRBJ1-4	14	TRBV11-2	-	CASRADTTNEKLFF
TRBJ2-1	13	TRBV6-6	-	CASSTGRFNEQFF
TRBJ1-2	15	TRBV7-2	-	CASSLDPLAGNGYTF
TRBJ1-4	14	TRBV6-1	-	CASGGTATNEKLFF